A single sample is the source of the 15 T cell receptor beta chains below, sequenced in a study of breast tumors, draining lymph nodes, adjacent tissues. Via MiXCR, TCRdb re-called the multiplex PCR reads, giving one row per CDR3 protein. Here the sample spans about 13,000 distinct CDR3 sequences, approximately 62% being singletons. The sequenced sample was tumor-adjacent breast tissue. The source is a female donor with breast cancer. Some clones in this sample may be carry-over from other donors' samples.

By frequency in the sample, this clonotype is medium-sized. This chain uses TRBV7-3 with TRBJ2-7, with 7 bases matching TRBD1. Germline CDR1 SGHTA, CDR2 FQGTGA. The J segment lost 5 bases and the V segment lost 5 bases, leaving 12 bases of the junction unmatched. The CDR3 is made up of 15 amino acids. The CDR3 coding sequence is TGTGCCAGCAGCCCCGCTAAGGCAGGGGGACACGAGCAGTACTTC. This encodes CASSPAKAGGHEQYF.

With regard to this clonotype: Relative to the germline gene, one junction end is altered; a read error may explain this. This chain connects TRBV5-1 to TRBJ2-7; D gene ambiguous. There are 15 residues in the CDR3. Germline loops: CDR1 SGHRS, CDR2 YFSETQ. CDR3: CASSLGPETSYERYF. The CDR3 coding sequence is TGCGCCAGCAGCTTGGGCCCCGAAACATCCTACGAGCGGTACTTC.

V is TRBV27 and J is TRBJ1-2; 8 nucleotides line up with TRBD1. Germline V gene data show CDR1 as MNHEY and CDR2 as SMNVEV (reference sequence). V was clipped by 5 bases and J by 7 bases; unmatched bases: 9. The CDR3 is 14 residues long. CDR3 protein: CASSGRGRHGGYTF. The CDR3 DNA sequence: TGTGCCAGCAGTGGCAGGGGGCGGCATGGTGGCTACACCTTC.

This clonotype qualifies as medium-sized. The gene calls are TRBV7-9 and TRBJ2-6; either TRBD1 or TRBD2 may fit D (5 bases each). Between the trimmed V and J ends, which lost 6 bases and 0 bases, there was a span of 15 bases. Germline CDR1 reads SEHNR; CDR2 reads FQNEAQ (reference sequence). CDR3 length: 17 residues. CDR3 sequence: CASSTGTQVSGANVLTF. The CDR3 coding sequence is TGTGCCAGCAGTACCGGGACCCAGGTCTCTGGGGCCAACGTCCTGACTTTC.

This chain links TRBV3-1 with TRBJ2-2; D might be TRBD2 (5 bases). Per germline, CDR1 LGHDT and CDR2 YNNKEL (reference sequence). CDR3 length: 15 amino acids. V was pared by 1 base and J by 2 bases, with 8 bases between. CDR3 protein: CASSQGRVNTGELFF. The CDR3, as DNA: TGTGCCAGCAGCCAAGGGCGGGTTAACACCGGGGAGCTGTTTTTT.

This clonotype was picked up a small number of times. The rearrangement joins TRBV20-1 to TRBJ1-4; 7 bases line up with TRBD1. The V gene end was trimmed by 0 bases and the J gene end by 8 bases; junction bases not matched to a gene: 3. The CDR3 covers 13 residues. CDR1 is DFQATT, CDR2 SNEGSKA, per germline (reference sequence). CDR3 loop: CSARETGIEKLFF. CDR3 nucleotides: TGCAGTGCTAGAGAGACAGGGATCGAAAAACTGTTTTTT.

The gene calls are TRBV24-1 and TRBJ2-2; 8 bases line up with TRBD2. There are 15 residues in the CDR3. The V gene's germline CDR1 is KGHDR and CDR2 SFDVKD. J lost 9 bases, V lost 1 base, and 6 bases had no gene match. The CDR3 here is CATSDLGTSSRELFF. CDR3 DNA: TGTGCCACCAGTGATTTAGGGACTAGTAGTAGGGAGCTGTTTTTT.

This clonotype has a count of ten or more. CDR3 bases: TGTGCCAGCAGTTTAGGGACTAGCGCTAATCGGTATTTT. It specifies CASSLGTSANRYF. The rearrangement links TRBV27 to TRBJ2-3; 10 bases are shared with TRBD2. Germline values: CDR1 MNHEY, CDR2 SMNVEV (reference sequence). CDR3 length equals 13 residues. The V and J ends lost 2 bases and 14 bases, in that order; junction bases with no gene match: 7.

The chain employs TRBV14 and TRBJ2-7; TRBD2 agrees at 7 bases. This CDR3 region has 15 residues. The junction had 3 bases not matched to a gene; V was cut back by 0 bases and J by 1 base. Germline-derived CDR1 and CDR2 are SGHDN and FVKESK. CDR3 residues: CASSQEGGVSYEQYF. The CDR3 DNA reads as TGTGCCAGCAGCCAAGAGGGGGGGGTGTCCTACGAGCAGTACTTC.

CDR3 DNA sequence: TGTGCCAGTAGCGTAGACAGTATCAATCAGCCCCAGCATTTT. Its translation: CASSVDSINQPQHF. The V gene is TRBV19, the J gene TRBJ1-5, with D maybe TRBD1 (5 bases). This CDR3 has 14 residues. V lost 6 bases and J lost 3, with 12 bases in between. Germline values: CDR1 LNHDA, CDR2 SQIVND (reference sequence).

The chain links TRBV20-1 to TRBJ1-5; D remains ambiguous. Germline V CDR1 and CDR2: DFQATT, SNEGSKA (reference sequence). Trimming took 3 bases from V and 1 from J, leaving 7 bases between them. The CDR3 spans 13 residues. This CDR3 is CSASGSSNQPQHF. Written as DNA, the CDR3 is TGCAGTGCTAGCGGCAGCAGCAATCAGCCCCAGCATTTT.

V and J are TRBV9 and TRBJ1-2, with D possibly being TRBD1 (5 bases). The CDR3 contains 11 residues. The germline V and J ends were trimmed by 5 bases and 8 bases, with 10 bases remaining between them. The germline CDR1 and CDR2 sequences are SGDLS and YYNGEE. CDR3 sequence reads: CASSSRGGYTF. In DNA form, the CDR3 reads TGTGCCAGCAGTTCCCGGGGGGGCTACACCTTC. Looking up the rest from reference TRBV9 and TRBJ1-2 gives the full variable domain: DSGVTQTPKHLITATGQRVTLRCSPRSGDLSVYWYQQSLDQGLQFLIQYYNGEERAKGNILERFSAQQFPDLHSELNLSSLELGDSALYFCASSSRGGYTFGSGTRLTVV.

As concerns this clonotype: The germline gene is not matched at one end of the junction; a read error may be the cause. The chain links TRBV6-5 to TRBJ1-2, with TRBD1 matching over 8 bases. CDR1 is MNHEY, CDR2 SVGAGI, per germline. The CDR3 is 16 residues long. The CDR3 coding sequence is TGTGCCAGCAGTTCCGTTCAGGGGGCGCCGAACTACGGCTACACCTTC. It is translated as CASSSVQGAPNYGYTF.

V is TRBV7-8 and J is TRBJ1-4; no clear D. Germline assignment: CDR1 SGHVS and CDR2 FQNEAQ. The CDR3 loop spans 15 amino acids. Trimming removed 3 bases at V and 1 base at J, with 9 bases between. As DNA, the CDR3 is TGTGCCAGCAGCTTCGCAGGAAGAACTAATGAAAAACTGTTTTTT. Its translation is CASSFAGRTNEKLFF.

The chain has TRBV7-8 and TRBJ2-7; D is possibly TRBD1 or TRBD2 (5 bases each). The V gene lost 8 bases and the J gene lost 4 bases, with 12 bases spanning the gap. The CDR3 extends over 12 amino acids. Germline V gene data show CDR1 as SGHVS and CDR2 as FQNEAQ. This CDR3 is CASPGTVYEQYF. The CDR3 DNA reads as TGTGCCAGCCCCGGGACGGTTTACGAGCAGTACTTC.